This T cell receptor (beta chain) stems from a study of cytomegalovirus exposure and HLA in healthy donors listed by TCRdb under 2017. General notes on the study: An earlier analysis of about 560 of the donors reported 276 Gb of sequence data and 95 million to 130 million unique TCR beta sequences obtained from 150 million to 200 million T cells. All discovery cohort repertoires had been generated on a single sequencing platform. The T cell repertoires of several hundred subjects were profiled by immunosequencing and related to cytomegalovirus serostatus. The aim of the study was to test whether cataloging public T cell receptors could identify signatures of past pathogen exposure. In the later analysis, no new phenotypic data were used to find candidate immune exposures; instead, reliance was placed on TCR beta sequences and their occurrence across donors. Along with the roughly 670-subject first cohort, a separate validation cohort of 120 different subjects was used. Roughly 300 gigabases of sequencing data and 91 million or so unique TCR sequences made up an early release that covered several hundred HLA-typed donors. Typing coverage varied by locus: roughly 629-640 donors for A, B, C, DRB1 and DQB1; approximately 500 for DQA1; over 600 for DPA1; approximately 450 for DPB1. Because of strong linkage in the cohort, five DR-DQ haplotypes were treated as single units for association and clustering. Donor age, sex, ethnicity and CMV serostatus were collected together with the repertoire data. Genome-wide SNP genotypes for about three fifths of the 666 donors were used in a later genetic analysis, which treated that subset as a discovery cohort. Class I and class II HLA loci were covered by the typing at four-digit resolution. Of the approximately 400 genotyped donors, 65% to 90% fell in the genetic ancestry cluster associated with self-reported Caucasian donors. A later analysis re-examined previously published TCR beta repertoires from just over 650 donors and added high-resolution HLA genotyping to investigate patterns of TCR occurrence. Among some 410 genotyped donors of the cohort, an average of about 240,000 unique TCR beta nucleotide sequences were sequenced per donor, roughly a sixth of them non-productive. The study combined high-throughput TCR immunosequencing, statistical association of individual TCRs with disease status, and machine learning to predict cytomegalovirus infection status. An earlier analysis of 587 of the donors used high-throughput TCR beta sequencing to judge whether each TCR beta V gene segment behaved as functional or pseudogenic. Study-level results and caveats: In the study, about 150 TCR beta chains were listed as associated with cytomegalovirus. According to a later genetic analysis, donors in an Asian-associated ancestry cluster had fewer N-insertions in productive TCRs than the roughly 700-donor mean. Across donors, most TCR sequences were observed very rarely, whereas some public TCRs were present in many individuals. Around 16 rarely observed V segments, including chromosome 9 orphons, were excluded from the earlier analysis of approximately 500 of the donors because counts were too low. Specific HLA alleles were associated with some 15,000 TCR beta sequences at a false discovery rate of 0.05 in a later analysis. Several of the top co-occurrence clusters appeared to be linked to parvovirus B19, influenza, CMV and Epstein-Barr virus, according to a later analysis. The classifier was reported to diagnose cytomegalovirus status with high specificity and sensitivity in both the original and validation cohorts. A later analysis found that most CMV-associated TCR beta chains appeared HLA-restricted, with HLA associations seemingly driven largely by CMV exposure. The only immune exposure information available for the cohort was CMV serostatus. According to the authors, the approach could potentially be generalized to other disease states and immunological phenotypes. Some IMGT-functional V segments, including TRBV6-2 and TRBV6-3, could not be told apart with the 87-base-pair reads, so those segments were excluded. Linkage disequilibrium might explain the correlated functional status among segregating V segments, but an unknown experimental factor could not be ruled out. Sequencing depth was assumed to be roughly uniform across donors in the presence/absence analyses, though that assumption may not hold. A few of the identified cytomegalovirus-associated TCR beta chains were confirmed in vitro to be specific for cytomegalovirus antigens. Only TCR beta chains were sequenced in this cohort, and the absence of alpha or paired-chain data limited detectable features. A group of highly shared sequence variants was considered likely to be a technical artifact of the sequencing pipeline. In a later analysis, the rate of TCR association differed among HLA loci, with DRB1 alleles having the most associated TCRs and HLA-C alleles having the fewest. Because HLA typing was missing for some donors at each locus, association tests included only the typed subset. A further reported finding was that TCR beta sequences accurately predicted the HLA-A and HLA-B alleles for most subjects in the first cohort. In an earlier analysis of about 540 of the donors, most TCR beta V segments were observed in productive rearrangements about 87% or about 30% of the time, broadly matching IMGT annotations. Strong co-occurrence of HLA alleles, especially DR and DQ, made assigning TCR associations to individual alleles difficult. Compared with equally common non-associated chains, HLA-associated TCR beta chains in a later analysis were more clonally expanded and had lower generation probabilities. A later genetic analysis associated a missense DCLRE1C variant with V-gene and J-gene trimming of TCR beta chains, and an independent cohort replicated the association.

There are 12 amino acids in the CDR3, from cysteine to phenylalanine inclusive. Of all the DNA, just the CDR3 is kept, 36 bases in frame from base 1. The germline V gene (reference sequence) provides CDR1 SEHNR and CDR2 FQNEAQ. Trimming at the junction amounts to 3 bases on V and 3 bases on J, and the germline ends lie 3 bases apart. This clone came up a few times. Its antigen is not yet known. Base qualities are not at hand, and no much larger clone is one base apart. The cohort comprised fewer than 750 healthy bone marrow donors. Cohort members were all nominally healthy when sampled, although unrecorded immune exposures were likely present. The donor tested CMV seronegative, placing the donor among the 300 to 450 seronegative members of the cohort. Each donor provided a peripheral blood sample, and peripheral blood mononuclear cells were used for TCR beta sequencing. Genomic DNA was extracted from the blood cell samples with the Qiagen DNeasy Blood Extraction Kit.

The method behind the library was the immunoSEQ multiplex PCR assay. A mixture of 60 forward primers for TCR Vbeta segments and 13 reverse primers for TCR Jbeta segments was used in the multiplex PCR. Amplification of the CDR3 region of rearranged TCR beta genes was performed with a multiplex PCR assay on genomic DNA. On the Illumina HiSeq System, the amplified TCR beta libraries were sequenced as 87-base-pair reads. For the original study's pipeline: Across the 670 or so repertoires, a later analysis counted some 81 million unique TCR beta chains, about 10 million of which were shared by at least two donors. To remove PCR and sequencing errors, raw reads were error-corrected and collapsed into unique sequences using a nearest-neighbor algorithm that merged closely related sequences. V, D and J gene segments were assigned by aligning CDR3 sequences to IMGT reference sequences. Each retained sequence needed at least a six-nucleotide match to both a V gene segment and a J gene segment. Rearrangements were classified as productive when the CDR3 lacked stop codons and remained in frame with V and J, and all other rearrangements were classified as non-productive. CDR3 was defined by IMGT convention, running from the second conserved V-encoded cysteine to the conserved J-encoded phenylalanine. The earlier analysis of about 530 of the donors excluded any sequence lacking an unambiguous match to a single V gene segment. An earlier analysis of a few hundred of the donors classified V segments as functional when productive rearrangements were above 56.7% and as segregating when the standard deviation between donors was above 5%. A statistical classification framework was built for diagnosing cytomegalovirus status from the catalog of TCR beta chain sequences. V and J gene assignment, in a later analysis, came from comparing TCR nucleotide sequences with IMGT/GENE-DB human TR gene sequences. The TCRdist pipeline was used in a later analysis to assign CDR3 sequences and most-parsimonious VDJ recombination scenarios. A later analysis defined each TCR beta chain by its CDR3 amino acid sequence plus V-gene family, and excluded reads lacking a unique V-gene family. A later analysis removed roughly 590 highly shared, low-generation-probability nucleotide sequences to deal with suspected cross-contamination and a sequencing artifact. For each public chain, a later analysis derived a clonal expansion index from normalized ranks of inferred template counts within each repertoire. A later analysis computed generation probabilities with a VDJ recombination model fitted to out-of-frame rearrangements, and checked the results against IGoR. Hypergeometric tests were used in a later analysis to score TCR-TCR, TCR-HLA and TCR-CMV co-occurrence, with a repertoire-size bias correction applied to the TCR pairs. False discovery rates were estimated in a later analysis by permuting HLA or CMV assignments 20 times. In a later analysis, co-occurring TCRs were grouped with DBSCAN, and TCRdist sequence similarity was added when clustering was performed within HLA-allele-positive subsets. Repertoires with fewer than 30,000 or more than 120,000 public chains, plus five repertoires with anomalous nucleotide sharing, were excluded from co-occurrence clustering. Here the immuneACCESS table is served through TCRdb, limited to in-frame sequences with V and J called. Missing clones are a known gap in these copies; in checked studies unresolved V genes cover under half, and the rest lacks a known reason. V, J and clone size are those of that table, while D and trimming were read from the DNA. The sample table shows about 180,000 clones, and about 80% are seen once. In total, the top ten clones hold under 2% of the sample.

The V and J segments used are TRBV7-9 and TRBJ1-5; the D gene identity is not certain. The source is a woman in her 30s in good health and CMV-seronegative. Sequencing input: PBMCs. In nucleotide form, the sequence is TGTGCCAGCAGCTTGTACAATCAGCCCCAGCATTTT. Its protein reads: CASSLYNQPQHF.